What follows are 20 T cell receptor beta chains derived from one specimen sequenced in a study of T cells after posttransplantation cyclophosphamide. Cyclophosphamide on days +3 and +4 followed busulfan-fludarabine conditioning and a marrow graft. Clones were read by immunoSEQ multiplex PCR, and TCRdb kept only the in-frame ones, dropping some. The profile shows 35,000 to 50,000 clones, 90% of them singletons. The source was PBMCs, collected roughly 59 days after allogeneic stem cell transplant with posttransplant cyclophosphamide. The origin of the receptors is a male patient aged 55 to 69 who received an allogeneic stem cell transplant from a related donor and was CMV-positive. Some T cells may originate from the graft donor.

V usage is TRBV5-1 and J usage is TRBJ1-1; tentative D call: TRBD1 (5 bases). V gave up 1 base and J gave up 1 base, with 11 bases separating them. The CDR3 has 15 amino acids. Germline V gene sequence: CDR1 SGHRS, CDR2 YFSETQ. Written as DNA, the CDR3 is TGCGCCAGCAGCTTGTTAGGACACGAGAACACTGAAGCTTTCTTT. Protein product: CASSLLGHENTEAFF.

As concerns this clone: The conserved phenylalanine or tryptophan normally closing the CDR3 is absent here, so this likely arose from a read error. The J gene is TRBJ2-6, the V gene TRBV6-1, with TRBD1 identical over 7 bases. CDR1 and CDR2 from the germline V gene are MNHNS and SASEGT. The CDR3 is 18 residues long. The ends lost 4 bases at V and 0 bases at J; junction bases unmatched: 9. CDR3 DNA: TGTGCCAGCAGTGCCTTTACCAGGGGGTACTCTGGGGCCAACGTCCTGACTCTC. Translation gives CASSAFTRGYSGANVLTL.

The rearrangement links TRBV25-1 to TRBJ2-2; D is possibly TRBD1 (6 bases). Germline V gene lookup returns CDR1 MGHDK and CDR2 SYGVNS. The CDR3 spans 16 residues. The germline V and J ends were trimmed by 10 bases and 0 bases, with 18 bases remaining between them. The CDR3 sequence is CATSQLGQPNTGELFF. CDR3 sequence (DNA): TGTGCCACCTCCCAATTGGGACAACCGAACACCGGGGAGCTGTTTTTT. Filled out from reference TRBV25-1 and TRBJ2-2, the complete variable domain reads EADIYQTPRYLVIGTGKKITLECSQTMGHDKMYWYQQDPGMELHLIHYSYGVNSTEKGDLSSESTVSRIRTEHFPLTLESARPSHTSQYLCATSQLGQPNTGELFFGEGSRLTVL.

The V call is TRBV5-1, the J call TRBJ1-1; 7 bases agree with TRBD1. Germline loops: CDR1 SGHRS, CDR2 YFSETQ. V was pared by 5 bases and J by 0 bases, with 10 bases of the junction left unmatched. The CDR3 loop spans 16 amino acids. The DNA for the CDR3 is TGCGCCAGCAGGGCTACCGACAGGGTGTTGAACACTGAAGCTTTCTTT. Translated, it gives CASRATDRVLNTEAFF. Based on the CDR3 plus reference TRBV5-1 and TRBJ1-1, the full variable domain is KAGVTQTPRYLIKTRGQQVTLSCSPISGHRSVSWYQQTPGQGLQFLFEYFSETQRNKGNFPGRFSGRQFSNSRSEMNVSTLELGDSALYLCASRATDRVLNTEAFFGQGTRLTVV.

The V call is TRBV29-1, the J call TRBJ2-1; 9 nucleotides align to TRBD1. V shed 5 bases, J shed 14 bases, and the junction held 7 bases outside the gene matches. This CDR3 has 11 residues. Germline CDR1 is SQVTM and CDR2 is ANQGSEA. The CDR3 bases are TGCAGCGTTAGCGACGACAGGGGGAAGTTCTTC. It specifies CSVSDDRGKFF.

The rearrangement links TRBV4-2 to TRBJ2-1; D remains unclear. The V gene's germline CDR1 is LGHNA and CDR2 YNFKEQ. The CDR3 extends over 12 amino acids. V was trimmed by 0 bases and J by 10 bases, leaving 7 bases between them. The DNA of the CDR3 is TGTGCCAGCAGCCAAGAGGGCCGAGAGCAGTTCTTC. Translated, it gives CASSQEGREQFF.

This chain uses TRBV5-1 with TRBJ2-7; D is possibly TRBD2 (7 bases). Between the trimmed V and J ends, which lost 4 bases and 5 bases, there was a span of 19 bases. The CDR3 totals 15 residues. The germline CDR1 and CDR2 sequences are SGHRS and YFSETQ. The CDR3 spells CASSLIGGAVHEQYF. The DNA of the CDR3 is TGCGCCAGCAGCCTTATTGGGGGGGCGGTCCACGAGCAGTACTTC.

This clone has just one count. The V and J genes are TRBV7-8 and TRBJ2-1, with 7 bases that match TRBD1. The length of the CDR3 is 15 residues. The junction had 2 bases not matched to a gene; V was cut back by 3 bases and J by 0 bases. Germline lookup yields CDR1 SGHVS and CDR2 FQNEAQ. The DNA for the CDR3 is TGTGCCAGCAGCTTGGACAGGAGCTCCTACAATGAGCAGTTCTTC. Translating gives CASSLDRSSYNEQFF.

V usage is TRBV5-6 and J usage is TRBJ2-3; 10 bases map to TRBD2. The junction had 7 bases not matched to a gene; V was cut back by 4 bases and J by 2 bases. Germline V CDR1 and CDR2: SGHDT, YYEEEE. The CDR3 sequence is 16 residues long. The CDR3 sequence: CASSLLTSGDTDTQYF. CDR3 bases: TGTGCCAGCAGCCTACTCACTAGCGGGGACACAGATACGCAGTATTTT.

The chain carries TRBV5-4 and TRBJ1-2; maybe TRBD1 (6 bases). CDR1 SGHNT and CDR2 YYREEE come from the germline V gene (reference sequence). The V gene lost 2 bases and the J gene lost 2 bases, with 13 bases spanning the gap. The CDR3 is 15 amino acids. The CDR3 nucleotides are TGTGCCAGCAGCTTACAACAGGGACGAAACTATGGCTACACCTTC. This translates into CASSLQQGRNYGYTF.

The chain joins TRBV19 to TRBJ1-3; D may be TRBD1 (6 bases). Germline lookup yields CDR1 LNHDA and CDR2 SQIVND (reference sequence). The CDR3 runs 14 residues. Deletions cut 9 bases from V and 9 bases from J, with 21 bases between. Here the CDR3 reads CASSVQGGPGTIYF. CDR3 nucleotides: TGTGCCAGCTCGGTACAGGGAGGGCCAGGCACCATATATTTT. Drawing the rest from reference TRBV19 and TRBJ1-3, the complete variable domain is DGGITQSPKYLFRKEGQNVTLSCEQNLNHDAMYWYRQDPGQGLRLIYYSQIVNDFQKGDIAEGYSVSREKKESFPLTVTSAQKNPTAFYLCASSVQGGPGTIYFGEGSWLTVV.

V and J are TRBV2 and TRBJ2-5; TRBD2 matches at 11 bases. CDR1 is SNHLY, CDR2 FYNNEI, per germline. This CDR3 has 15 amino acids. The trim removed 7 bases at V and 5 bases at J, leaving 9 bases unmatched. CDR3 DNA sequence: TGTGCCAGCATAAGACTAGCGGGGCTCGGGGAGACCCAGTACTTC. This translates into CASIRLAGLGETQYF.

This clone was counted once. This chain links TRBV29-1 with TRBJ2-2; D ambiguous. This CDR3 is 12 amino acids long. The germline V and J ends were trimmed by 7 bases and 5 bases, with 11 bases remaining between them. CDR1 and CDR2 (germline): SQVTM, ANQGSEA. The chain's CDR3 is CSGYTVTGELFF. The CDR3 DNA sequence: TGCAGCGGCTACACAGTTACCGGGGAGCTGTTTTTT.

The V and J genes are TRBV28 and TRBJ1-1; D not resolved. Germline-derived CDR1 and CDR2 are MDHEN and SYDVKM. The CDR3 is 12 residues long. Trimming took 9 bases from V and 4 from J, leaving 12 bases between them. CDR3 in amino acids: CASNAGGTEAFF. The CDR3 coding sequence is TGTGCCAGTAACGCGGGAGGCACTGAAGCTTTCTTT.

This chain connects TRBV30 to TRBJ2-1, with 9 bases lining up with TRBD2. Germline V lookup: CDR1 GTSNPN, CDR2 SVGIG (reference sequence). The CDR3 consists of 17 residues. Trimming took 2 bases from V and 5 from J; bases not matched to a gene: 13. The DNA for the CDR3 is TGTGCCTGGAGTTCGGTGAGTGGACTAGCGTCCCACAATGAGCAGTTCTTC. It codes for CAWSSVSGLASHNEQFF.

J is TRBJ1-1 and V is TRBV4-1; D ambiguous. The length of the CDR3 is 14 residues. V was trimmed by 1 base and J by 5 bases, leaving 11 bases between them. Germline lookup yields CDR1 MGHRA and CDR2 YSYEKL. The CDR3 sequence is CASSQVVLITEAFF. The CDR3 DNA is TGCGCCAGCAGCCAAGTTGTCTTAATAACTGAAGCTTTCTTT.

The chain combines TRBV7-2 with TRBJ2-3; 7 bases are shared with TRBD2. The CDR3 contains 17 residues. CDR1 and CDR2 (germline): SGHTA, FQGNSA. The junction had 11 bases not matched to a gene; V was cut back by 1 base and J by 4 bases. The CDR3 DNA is TGTGCCAGCAGCTTAGAAAGCCCGGGAGGAATGGCAGATACGCAGTATTTT. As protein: CASSLESPGGMADTQYF. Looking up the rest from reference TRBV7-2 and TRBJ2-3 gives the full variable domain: GAGVSQSPSNKVTEKGKDVELRCDPISGHTALYWYRQSLGQGLEFLIYFQGNSAPDKSGLPSDRFSAERTGGSVSTLTIQRTQQEDSAVYLCASSLESPGGMADTQYFGPGTRLTVL.

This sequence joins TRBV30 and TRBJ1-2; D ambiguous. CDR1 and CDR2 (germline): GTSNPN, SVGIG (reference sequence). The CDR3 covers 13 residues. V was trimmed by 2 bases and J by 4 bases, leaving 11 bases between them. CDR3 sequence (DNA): TGTGCCTGGAGTCCGACCTCAGGCTATGGCTACACCTTC. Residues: CAWSPTSGYGYTF.

The chain's CDR3 is CAISESKGLAGEETQYF. The CDR3 coding sequence is TGTGCCATCAGTGAGTCGAAGGGACTAGCGGGGGAAGAGACCCAGTACTTC. V usage is TRBV10-3 and J usage is TRBJ2-5; the match to TRBD2 covers 14 bases. The CDR3 runs to 17 residues. Germline values: CDR1 ENHRY, CDR2 SYGVKD. Trimming took 0 bases from V and 3 from J; bases not matched to a gene: 3.

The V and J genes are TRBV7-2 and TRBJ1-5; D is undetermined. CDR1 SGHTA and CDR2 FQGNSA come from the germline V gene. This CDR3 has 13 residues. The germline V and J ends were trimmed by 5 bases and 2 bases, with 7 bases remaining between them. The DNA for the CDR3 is TGTGCCAGCAGCCCATCGGGCAATCAGCCCCAGCATTTT. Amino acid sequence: CASSPSGNQPQHF.